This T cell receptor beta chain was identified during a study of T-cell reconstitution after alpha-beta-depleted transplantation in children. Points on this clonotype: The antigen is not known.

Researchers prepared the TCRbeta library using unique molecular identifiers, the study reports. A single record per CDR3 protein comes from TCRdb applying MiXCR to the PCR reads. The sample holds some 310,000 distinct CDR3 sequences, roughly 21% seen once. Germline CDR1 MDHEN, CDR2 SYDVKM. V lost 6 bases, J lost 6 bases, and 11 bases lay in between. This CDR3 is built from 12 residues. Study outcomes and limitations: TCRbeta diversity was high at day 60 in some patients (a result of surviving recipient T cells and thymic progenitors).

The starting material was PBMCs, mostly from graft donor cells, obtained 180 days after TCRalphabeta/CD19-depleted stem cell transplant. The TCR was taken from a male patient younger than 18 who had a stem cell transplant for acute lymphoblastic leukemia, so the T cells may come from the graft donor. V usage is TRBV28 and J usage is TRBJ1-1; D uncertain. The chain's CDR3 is CASSPESPEAFF. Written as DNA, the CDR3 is TGTGCCAGCAGCCCAGAATCCCCTGAAGCTTTCTTT.